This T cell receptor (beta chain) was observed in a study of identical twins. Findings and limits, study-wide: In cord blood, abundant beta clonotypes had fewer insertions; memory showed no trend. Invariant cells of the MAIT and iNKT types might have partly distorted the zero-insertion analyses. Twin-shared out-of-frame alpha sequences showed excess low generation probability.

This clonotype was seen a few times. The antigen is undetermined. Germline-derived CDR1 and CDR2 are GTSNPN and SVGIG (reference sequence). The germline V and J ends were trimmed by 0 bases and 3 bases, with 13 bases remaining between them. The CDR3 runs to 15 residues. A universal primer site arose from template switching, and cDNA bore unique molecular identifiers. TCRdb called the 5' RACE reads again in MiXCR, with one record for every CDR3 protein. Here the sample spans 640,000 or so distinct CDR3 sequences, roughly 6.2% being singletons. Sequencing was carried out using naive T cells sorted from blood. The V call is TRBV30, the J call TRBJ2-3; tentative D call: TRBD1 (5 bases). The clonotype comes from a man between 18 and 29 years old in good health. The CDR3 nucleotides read TGTGCCTGGAGTGTTCGGGCTGCAGGGACAGATACGCAGTATTTT. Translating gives CAWSVRAAGTDTQYF.